The table lists the clone carrying this TCR beta chain with a count of one. Its target is not known. Germline V CDR1 and CDR2: SQVTM, ANQGSEA. The CDR3 sequence is 12 residues long. The V end lost 4 bases, the J end lost 0 bases, and 6 bases lay between the germline ends. The second PCR ran 7 to 11 cycles with a sample-barcoded 5' primer and J-beta primers. The authors tagged each cDNA molecule using a template-switch adaptor with 12 random nucleotides. TCRdb itself ran the 5' RACE reads through MiXCR, one entry per CDR3 protein. The table shows over 600,000 distinct CDR3 sequences, with roughly 46% occurring only once. Per sample, at least 5 micrograms of total RNA were extracted. This sample stems from a study of blood T cells in healthy people across ages. Findings and limits, study-wide: There was no known CMV status for donors, so expanded clonotype changes were possibly confounded.

The chain recombines TRBV29-1 with TRBJ1-2; D is ambiguous. Sequencing used blood. The source is a man older than 75 in good health. CDR3 nucleotide sequence: TGCAGCGTTGCGCCCTCTAACTATGGCTACACCTTC. This gives the protein CSVAPSNYGYTF.